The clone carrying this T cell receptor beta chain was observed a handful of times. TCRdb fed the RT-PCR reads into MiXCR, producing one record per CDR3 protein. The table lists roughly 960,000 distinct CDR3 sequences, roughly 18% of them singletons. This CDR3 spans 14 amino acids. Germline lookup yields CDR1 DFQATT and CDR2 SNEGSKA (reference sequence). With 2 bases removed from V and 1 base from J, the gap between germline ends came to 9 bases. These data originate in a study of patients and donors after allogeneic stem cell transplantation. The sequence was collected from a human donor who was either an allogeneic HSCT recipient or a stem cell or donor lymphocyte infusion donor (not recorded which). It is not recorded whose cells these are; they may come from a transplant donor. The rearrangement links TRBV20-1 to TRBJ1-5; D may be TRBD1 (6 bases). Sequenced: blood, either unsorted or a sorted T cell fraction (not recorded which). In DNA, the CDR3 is TGCAGTGCTAGAAAAACAGGGAGCAATCAGCCCCAGCATTTT. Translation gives CSARKTGSNQPQHF.